The entry below describes one T cell receptor beta chain. An end of the junction differs from the germline gene, which may be a read error. Unsorted bulk tissue of about 18-32 mg yielded co-extracted RNA and DNA. Starting from roughly 0.5 ug of total RNA, TCR beta cDNA was produced with a primer in the constant region. ARM-PCR, slightly modified, supplied the TCR beta libraries through three nested multiplex PCR rounds. Amplification in the first two PCR rounds was performed using TRBV1-TRBV30 forward primers and a C-beta reverse primer for around 9 cycles each. TCRdb itself ran the multiplex PCR reads through MiXCR, one entry per CDR3 protein. Found here are just under 95,000 distinct CDR3 sequences, about 73% of them singletons; the top ten hold 25% to 35%. This entry comes from a study of tumor-infiltrating lymphocytes in primary liver carcinoma. The wider study: Tumors were staged T1-T3 N0M0 and measured 4.2 to 10 cm across. Every sample contained roughly 3.5 to 8 million productive TCRbeta reads, and these numbers were similar from one tissue type to another.

There are 12 residues in the CDR3. Per the germline V gene, CDR1 is SGHRS and CDR2 is YFSETQ. What was sequenced was tumor-adjacent normal liver tissue. The TCR originated in a middle-aged man with primary liver carcinoma and hepatitis B virus infection. This chain joins TRBV5-1 and TRBJ2-1, with D perhaps TRBD1 (5 bases). Here the CDR3 reads CASPKGVNEHFF. The CDR3 region has the DNA TGCGCCAGCCCTAAAGGGGTCAATGAGCATTTCTTC.